The rows below give T cell receptor beta chains drawn from one sample of a study of blood T cell repertoires in COVID-19. Clones were sequenced by immunoSEQ multiplex PCR, and TCRdb holds only the in-frame ones, with some missing. The profile shows 30,000 to 40,000 clones, 90% of them singletons. Material: peripheral blood. These receptors were collected from an elderly man with acute or convalescent COVID-19. Both conserved end residues are part of each CDR3.

j_gene	v_gene	CDR3aa
TRBJ2-4	TRBV5-1	CASSPPAGGIAKNIQYF
TRBJ2-7	TRBV6-5	CASTPQVSSYEQYF
TRBJ1-2	TRBV18	CASSPVGQGRGGYTF
TRBJ2-5	TRBV5-1	CASSPGTSGGVGETQYF
TRBJ1-5	TRBV5-8	CASSPRQGSNQPQHF
TRBJ2-1	TRBV19	CASSIQRTEQFF
TRBJ1-5	TRBV5-5	CASSLGQRNQPQHF
TRBJ1-2	TRBV27	CASTRGEAYGYTF
TRBJ2-7	TRBV27	CASSLYGTGAGEQYF
TRBJ1-5	TRBV30	CAWKGRQGNQPQHF
TRBJ2-7	TRBV10-1	CASSDPGQGGDEQYF
TRBJ2-5	TRBV5-4	CASSRDRGETQYF
TRBJ1-5	TRBV29-1	CSVVWTGAYSNQPQHF